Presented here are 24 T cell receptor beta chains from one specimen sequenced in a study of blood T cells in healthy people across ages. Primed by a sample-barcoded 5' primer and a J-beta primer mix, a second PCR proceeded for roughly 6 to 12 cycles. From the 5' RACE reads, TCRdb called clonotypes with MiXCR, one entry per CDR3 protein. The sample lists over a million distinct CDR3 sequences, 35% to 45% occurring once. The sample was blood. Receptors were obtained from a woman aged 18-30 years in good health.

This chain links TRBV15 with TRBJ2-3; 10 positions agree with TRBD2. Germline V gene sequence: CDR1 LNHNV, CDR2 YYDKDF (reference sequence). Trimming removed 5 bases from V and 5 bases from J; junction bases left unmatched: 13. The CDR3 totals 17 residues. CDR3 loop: CATSSPGSGRVRDTQYF. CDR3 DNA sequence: TGTGCCACCAGCTCCCCCGGGAGCGGGAGGGTTAGAGATACGCAGTATTTT.

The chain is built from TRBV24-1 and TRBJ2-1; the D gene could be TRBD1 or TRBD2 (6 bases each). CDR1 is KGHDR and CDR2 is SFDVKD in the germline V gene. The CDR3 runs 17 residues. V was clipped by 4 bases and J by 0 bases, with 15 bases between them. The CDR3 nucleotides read TGTGCCACCAGTGACCTTAGGGGGGAGAGCTCCTACAATGAGCAGTTCTTC. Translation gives CATSDLRGESSYNEQFF.

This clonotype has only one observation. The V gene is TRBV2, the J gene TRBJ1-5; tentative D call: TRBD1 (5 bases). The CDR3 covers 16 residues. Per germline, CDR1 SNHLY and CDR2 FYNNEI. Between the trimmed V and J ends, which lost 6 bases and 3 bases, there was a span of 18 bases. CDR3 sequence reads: CASSREPGRVNQPQHF. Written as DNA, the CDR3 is TGTGCCAGCAGCAGGGAACCGGGACGGGTCAATCAGCCCCAGCATTTT.

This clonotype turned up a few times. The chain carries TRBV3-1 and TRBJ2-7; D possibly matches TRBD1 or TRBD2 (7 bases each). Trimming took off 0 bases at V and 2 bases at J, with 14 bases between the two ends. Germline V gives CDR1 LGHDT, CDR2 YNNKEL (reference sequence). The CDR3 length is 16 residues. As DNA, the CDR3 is TGTGCCAGCAGCCAAGACTCGACAGGGACTACCTACGAGCAGTACTTC. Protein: CASSQDSTGTTYEQYF.

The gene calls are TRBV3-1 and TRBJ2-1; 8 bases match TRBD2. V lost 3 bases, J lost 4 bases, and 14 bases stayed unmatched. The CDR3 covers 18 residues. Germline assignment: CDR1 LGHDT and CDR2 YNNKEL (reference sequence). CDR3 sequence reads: CASSQATPGLADYNEQFF. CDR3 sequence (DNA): TGTGCCAGCAGCCAGGCTACCCCCGGACTAGCCGATTACAATGAGCAGTTCTTC.

The CDR3: CSVGAGVGYGYTF. The CDR3, as DNA: TGCAGCGTCGGGGCCGGGGTTGGATATGGCTACACCTTC. The chain couples TRBV29-1 to TRBJ1-2, with D perhaps TRBD1 (5 bases). Germline V gene data show CDR1 as SQVTM and CDR2 as ANQGSEA. The CDR3 sequence is 13 residues long. Trimming took 6 bases from V and 5 from J, leaving 16 bases between them. Together with reference TRBV29-1 and TRBJ1-2, the CDR3 gives the full variable domain: SAVISQKPSRDICQRGTSLTIQCQVDSQVTMMFWYRQQPGQSLTLIATANQGSEATYESGFVIDKFPISRPNLTFSTLTVSNMSPEDSSIYLCSVGAGVGYGYTFGSGTRLTVV.

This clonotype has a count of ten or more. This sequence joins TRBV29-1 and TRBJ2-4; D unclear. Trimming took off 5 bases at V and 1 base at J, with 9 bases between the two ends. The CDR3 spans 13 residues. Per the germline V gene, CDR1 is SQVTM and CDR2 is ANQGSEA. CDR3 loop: CSVLSQAKNIQYF. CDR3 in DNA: TGCAGCGTTCTCTCTCAGGCCAAAAACATTCAGTACTTC.

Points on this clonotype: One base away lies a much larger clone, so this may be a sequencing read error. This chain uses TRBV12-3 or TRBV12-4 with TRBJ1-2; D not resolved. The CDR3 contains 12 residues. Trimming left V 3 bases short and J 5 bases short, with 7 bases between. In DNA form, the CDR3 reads TGTGCCAGCAGTTTCGGGGAGTATGGCTACACCTTC. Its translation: CASSFGEYGYTF.

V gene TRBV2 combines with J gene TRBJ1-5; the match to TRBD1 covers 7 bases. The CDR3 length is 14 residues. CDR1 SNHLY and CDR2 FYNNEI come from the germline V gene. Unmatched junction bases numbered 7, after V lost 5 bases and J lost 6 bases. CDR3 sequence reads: CASSFDRVGQPQHF. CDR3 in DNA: TGTGCCAGCAGTTTCGACAGGGTTGGTCAGCCCCAGCATTTT.

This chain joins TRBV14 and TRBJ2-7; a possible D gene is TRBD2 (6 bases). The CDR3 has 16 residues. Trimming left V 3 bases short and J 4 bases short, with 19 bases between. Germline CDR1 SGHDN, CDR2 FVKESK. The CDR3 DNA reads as TGTGCCAGCAGCCATCGGGACTCGATAACCCCTTACGAGCAGTACTTC. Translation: CASSHRDSITPYEQYF.

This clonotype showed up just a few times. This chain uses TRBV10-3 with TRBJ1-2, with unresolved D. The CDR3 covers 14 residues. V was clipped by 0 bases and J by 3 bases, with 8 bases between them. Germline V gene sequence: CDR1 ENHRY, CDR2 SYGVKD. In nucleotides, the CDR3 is TGTGCCATCAGTGAGTCGGGAAGTTACTATGGCTACACCTTC. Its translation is CAISESGSYYGYTF.

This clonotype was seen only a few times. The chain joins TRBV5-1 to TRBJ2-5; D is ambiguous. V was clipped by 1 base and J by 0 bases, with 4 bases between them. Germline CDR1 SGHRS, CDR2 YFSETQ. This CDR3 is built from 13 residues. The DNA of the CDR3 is TGCGCCAGCAGCTTGCCTAACCAAGAGACCCAGTACTTC. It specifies CASSLPNQETQYF. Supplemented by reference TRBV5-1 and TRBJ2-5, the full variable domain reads KAGVTQTPRYLIKTRGQQVTLSCSPISGHRSVSWYQQTPGQGLQFLFEYFSETQRNKGNFPGRFSGRQFSNSRSEMNVSTLELGDSALYLCASSLPNQETQYFGPGTRLLVL.

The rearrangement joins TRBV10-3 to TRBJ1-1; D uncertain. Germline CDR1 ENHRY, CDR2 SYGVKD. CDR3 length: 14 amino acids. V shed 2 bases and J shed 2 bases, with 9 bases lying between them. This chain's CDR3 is CAISEGRLNTEAFF. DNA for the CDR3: TGTGCCATCAGTGAGGGCAGGCTCAACACTGAAGCTTTCTTT.

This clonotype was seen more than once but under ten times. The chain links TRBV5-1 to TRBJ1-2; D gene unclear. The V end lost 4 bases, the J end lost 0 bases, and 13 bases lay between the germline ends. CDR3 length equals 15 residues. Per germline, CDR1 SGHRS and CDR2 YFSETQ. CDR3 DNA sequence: TGCGCCAGCAGCCTGGAGGCCAACGCTAACTATGGCTACACCTTC. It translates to CASSLEANANYGYTF.

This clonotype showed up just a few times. The CDR3 is CATSRDGGDTRFAGELFF. The CDR3 bases are TGTGCCACCAGCAGAGATGGCGGGGATACTAGGTTCGCCGGGGAGCTGTTTTTT. This chain joins TRBV15 and TRBJ2-2, with D possibly being TRBD2 (6 bases). The CDR3 has 18 residues. V dropped 0 bases and J dropped 6 bases, with 20 bases sitting between them. The germline V gene has CDR1 LNHNV and CDR2 YYDKDF (reference sequence).

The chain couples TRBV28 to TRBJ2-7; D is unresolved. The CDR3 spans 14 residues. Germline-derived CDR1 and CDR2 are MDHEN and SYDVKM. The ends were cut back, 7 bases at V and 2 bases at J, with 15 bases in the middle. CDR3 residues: CASTPSPDTYEQYF. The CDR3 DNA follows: TGTGCCAGCACCCCAAGCCCAGACACCTACGAGCAGTACTTC.

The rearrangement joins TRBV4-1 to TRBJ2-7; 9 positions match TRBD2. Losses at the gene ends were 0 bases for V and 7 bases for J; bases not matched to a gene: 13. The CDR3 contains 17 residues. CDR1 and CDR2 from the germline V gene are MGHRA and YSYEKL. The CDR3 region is CASSQDTASGELGEQYF. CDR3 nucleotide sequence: TGCGCCAGCAGCCAAGACACGGCTAGCGGGGAACTGGGGGAGCAGTACTTC.

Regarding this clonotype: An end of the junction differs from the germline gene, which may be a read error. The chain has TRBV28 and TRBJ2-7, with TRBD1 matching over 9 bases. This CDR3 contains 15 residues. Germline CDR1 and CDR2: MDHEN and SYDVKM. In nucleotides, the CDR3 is TGTGCCAGCACTTTAGGGGGACAGGGTCGGGACGAGCAGTACTTC. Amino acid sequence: CASTLGGQGRDEQYF.

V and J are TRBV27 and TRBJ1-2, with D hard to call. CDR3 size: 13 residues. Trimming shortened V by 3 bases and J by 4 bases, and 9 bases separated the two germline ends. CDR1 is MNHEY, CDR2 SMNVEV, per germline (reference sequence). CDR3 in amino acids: CASSFRGGYGYTF. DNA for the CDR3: TGTGCCAGCAGTTTCCGGGGTGGCTATGGCTACACCTTC.

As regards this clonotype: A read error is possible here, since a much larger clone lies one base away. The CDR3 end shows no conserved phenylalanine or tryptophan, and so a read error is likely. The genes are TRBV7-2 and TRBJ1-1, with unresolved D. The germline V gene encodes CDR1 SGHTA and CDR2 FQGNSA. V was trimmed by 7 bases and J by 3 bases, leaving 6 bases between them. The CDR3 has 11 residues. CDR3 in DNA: TGTGCCAGCACCTCGGACACTGAAGCTTTCCTT. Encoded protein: CASTSDTEAFL.

CDR3 region: CASGLLQRDQPQHF. CDR3 sequence (DNA): TGTGCCAGCGGGCTCTTACAGAGGGATCAGCCCCAGCATTTT. The chain employs TRBV21-1 and TRBJ1-5; the D segment call TRBD1 is taken from the table without a DNA check. TRBV21-1 is deemed a pseudogene. The CDR3 is 14 amino acids.

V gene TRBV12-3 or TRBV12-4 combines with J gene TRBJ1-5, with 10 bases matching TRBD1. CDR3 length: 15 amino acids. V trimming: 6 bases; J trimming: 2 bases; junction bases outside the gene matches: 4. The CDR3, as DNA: TGTGCCAGCAGGCGACAGGGGGCTGGCAATCAGCCCCAGCATTTT. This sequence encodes CASRRQGAGNQPQHF.

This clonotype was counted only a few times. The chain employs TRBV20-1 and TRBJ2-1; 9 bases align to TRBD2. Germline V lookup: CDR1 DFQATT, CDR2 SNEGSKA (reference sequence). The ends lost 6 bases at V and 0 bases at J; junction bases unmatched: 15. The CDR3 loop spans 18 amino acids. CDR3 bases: TGCAGTGCGCTTAAGGCTAGCGGGACCCAGAGCTCCTACAATGAGCAGTTCTTC. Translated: CSALKASGTQSSYNEQFF.

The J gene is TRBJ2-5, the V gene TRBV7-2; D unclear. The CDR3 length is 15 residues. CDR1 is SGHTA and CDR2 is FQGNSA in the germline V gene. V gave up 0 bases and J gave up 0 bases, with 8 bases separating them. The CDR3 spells CASSLAGTYQETQYF. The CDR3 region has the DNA TGTGCCAGCAGCTTAGCAGGCACGTACCAAGAGACCCAGTACTTC.